This is a list of T cell receptor beta chains from one sample in a study of cytomegalovirus exposure and HLA in healthy donors. Here immunoSEQ multiplex PCR was the method, and the copy in TCRdb shows in-frame clones only, minus some. Of around 170,000 clones in the sample, less than 80% were seen once. Sequenced sample: PBMCs. Receptors originate from a young man in good health and CMV-seronegative. The CDR3 runs from the conserved cysteine through the conserved F or W. The D gene is left open where the match is weak. Clone size is stated in some rows and not others, as once, few, many or a class when expanded.

CDR3 protein: CATGTGNQLQHF; CDR3 DNA: TGTGCCACCGGGACAGGTAATCAGCTCCAGCATTTT; clone size: -; J gene: TRBJ1-5; D gene: TRBD1; V gene: TRBV7-8
CDR3 protein: CASSWGQVLSYEQYF; CDR3 DNA: TGCGCCAGCAGCTGGGGACAGGTGCTCTCCTACGAGCAGTACTTC; clone size: few; J gene: TRBJ2-7; D gene: TRBD1; V gene: TRBV5-1
CDR3 protein: CAIRDTGQGGAEQYF; CDR3 DNA: TGTGCCATCAGGGACACGGGACAGGGAGGGGCCGAGCAGTACTTC; clone size: -; J gene: TRBJ2-7; D gene: TRBD1; V gene: TRBV10-3
CDR3 protein: CSVGTGVPRTEAFF; CDR3 DNA: TGCAGCGTTGGGACAGGGGTTCCCCGCACTGAAGCTTTCTTT; clone size: once; J gene: TRBJ1-1; D gene: TRBD1; V gene: TRBV29-1
CDR3 protein: CASSVSASGQNWGHNEQFF; CDR3 DNA: TGTGCCAGCAGCGTCTCGGCTAGCGGACAAAACTGGGGACACAATGAGCAGTTCTTC; clone size: -; J gene: TRBJ2-1; D gene: TRBD2; V gene: TRBV9
CDR3 protein: CASRGQPNTEAFF; CDR3 DNA: TGTGCCAGCAGAGGACAGCCGAACACTGAAGCTTTCTTT; clone size: few; J gene: TRBJ1-1; D gene: -; V gene: TRBV6-1
CDR3 protein: CASSFGTGGTDTQYF; CDR3 DNA: TGCGCCAGCAGCTTTGGGACAGGGGGAACAGATACGCAGTATTTT; clone size: -; J gene: TRBJ2-3; D gene: TRBD1; V gene: TRBV5-1
CDR3 protein: CASSPIKPGIMNTEAFF; CDR3 DNA: TGTGCCAGCAGTCCCATTAAACCCGGGATAATGAACACTGAAGCTTTCTTT; clone size: -; J gene: TRBJ1-1; D gene: -; V gene: TRBV7-3
CDR3 protein: CAISESANTIYF; CDR3 DNA: TGTGCCATCAGTGAGTCCGCGAACACCATATATTTT; clone size: -; J gene: TRBJ1-3; D gene: -; V gene: TRBV10-3
CDR3 protein: CASSLKRAGTSTDTQYF; CDR3 DNA: TGTGCCAGCAGCCTCAAGAGGGCGGGAACTAGCACAGATACGCAGTATTTT; clone size: few; J gene: TRBJ2-3; D gene: -; V gene: TRBV11-2
CDR3 protein: CASSLQGGKSDTQYF; CDR3 DNA: TGTGCCAGCAGCTTACAGGGAGGGAAGTCAGATACGCAGTATTTT; clone size: -; J gene: TRBJ2-3; D gene: TRBD2; V gene: TRBV7-3
CDR3 protein: CASSLAGGTNEKLFF; CDR3 DNA: TGTGCCAGCAGCTTGGCCGGGGGAACTAATGAAAAACTGTTTTTT; clone size: -; J gene: TRBJ1-4; D gene: -; V gene: TRBV5-6
CDR3 protein: CASGQYNEQFF; CDR3 DNA: TGCGCCAGCGGGCAATACAATGAGCAGTTCTTC; clone size: -; J gene: TRBJ2-1; D gene: -; V gene: TRBV10-2
CDR3 protein: CASSNVRGSPLHF; CDR3 DNA: TGTGCCAGTAGTAATGTTAGGGGTTCACCCCTCCACTTT; clone size: -; J gene: TRBJ1-6; D gene: -; V gene: TRBV19
CDR3 protein: CASSLSGSGNTIYF; CDR3 DNA: TGTGCCAGCAGCTTAAGCGGCTCTGGAAACACCATATATTTT; clone size: -; J gene: TRBJ1-3; D gene: -; V gene: TRBV7-8
CDR3 protein: CATSRDGQGLYEQYF; CDR3 DNA: TGTGCCACCAGCAGAGATGGACAGGGGCTCTACGAGCAGTACTTC; clone size: once; J gene: TRBJ2-7; D gene: TRBD1; V gene: TRBV15
CDR3 protein: CASSQAGERMNEKLFF; CDR3 DNA: TGCGCCAGCAGCCAAGCGGGAGAACGGATGAATGAAAAACTGTTTTTT; clone size: -; J gene: TRBJ1-4; D gene: -; V gene: TRBV4-1
CDR3 protein: CASSSRGWLDTQYF; CDR3 DNA: TGTGCCAGCAGCTCCCGGGGGTGGCTAGATACGCAGTATTTT; clone size: -; J gene: TRBJ2-3; D gene: -; V gene: TRBV11-1
CDR3 protein: CASSPRANYGYTF; CDR3 DNA: TGTGCCAGCAGCCCCCGCGCGAACTATGGCTACACCTTC; clone size: few; J gene: TRBJ1-2; D gene: -; V gene: TRBV7-2
CDR3 protein: CACRQGMNTEAFF; CDR3 DNA: TGTGCCTGCCGACAGGGAATGAACACTGAAGCTTTCTTT; clone size: -; J gene: TRBJ1-1; D gene: TRBD1; V gene: TRBV30